One and the same sample provided the 8 T cell receptor beta chains below, sequenced in a study of T cell responses to AZD1222 COVID-19 vaccine. Generated by immunoSEQ multiplex PCR, the TCRdb table keeps only in-frame clones and is missing some. This table has roughly 120,000 clones, roughly 88% appearing once. Sample: peripheral blood, taken on day 0 of AZD1222 vaccination. The receptors derive from an adult in good health.

The chain couples TRBV4-3 to TRBJ2-1; 7 bases line up with TRBD2. Germline-derived CDR1 and CDR2 are LGHNA and YSLEER. With 4 bases clipped from V and 4 bases from J, the junction kept 7 bases outside the gene matches. The CDR3 contains 15 residues. The CDR3 loop is CASSLASGYYNEQFF. CDR3 DNA: TGCGCCAGCAGCCTAGCTAGCGGATATTACAATGAGCAGTTCTTC.

CDR3 loop: CASSLRLADSSYNEQFF. The CDR3 coding sequence is TGTGCCAGCAGTCTCCGACTAGCGGACAGCTCCTACAATGAGCAGTTCTTC. V and J are TRBV27 and TRBJ2-1; 9 positions match TRBD2. The CDR3 loop spans 17 amino acids. The germline V gene has CDR1 MNHEY and CDR2 SMNVEV (reference sequence). Germline trimming cut 5 bases from V and 0 bases from J; bases unmatched to any gene: 8.

The chain is built from TRBV6-5 and TRBJ1-2; D is undetermined. Germline CDR1 reads MNHEY; CDR2 reads SVGAGI. This CDR3 region has 12 residues. The V and J ends lost 4 bases and 9 bases respectively, with 12 bases between them. Here the CDR3 reads CASSSTTERYTF. CDR3 DNA: TGTGCCAGCAGTTCCACGACGGAGCGCTACACCTTC.

The table lists this clone with a few counts. The rearrangement links TRBV19 to TRBJ1-2, with a weak D call TRBD1 (5 bases). CDR3 length: 16 amino acids. The germline gives CDR1 LNHDA, CDR2 SQIVND (reference sequence). The ends were cut back, 3 bases at V and 4 bases at J, with 18 bases in the middle. CDR3 residues: CASSILGRGGLYGYTF. CDR3 in DNA: TGTGCCAGTAGTATCCTCGGGAGGGGAGGACTCTATGGCTACACCTTC. Based on the CDR3 plus reference TRBV19 and TRBJ1-2, the full variable domain is DGGITQSPKYLFRKEGQNVTLSCEQNLNHDAMYWYRQDPGQGLRLIYYSQIVNDFQKGDIAEGYSVSREKKESFPLTVTSAQKNPTAFYLCASSILGRGGLYGYTFGSGTRLTVV.

This clone was picked up one time. The J gene is TRBJ2-5, the V gene TRBV12-3 or TRBV12-4; no reliable D call. The CDR3 has 13 residues. The germline V and J ends were trimmed by 3 bases and 2 bases, with 7 bases remaining between them. CDR3: CASSLTQQETQYF. CDR3 coding DNA: TGTGCCAGCAGTTTGACTCAACAAGAGACCCAGTACTTC.

The chain is built from TRBV29-1 and TRBJ2-3; 8 positions match TRBD2. Germline V gene data show CDR1 as SQVTM and CDR2 as ANQGSEA. V lost 3 bases, J lost 7 bases, and 9 bases stayed unmatched. The CDR3 is 14 amino acids. The CDR3 sequence: CSVDVAGGSYTQYF. As DNA, the CDR3 is TGCAGCGTTGACGTTGCGGGGGGCTCTTATACGCAGTATTTT.

This chain joins TRBV2 and TRBJ1-5; D remains ambiguous. Trimming left V 4 bases short and J 6 bases short, with 13 bases between. The CDR3 sequence is 14 residues long. CDR1 and CDR2 from the germline V gene are SNHLY and FYNNEI. CDR3 loop: CASSGDQIPQPQHF. DNA of the CDR3: TGTGCCAGCAGTGGCGACCAGATCCCTCAGCCCCAGCATTTT.

This chain links TRBV21-1 with TRBJ2-3; no DNA check was done on the table's D call, TRBD1. TRBV21-1 is noted as a pseudogene. CDR3 length: 17 residues. CDR3 sequence: CASSKCRTGGIPDTQYF. In DNA, the CDR3 is TGTGCCAGCAGCAAATGCCGGACAGGGGGCATCCCAGATACGCAGTATTTT.